One sample yielded the 24 T cell receptor beta chains listed below, sequenced in a study of blood T cell repertoires in COVID-19 (dated by TCRdb to 2018 to 2021). The library was produced with the immunoSEQ multiplex PCR assay. As stored in TCRdb, this immuneACCESS dataset retains in-frame rearrangements with V and J assigned. A fraction of the clones does not appear; measured against another copy, unresolved V genes explain less than half of the discrepancy, and the remainder lacks a known reason. Counted in this sample were some 190,000 clones; about 85% of them appeared once. The ten largest clonotypes hold 4.5% to 5% of the sample. The sequencing input was peripheral blood. The receptors were sampled from a woman of 80 years or more with acute or convalescent COVID-19.

This sequence joins TRBV28 and TRBJ1-1, with D unclear. With 3 bases removed from V and 4 bases from J, the gap between germline ends came to 6 bases. This CDR3 is built from 12 residues. Germline CDR1 reads MDHEN; CDR2 reads SYDVKM. The CDR3 DNA follows: TGTGCCAGCAGTTTGCTGAGCACTGAAGCTTTCTTT. Protein sequence: CASSLLSTEAFF.

A few counts support this clone. The chain carries TRBV7-2 and TRBJ2-5, with TRBD2 matching over 7 bases. Trimming removed 5 bases from V and 6 bases from J; junction bases left unmatched: 6. The CDR3 contains 13 residues. Per the germline V gene, CDR1 is SGHTA and CDR2 is FQGNSA. The CDR3 loop is CASSPRGGQTQYF. The CDR3 DNA follows: TGTGCCAGCAGCCCTCGGGGAGGGCAGACCCAGTACTTC. Looking up the rest from reference TRBV7-2 and TRBJ2-5 gives the full variable domain: GAGVSQSPSNKVTEKGKDVELRCDPISGHTALYWYRQSLGQGLEFLIYFQGNSAPDKSGLPSDRFSAERTGGSVSTLTIQRTQQEDSAVYLCASSPRGGQTQYFGPGTRLLVL.

The chain uses TRBV11-3 and TRBJ2-1; TRBD2 aligns across 8 bases. Germline V lookup: CDR1 SGHNT, CDR2 YENEEA. V lost 1 base to trimming and J lost 6 bases; unmatched junction nucleotides: 5. The CDR3 spans 15 residues. The CDR3 DNA reads as TGTGCCAGCAGCTTAGGAGCGGGAGCCATCAATGAGCAGTTCTTC. Translating gives CASSLGAGAINEQFF.

This chain links TRBV11-2 with TRBJ2-5, with 9 nucleotides matching TRBD2. With V trimmed by 6 bases and J by 7 bases, 12 bases remained unmatched. From germline, CDR1 is SGHAT and CDR2 FQNNGV. This CDR3 has 15 residues. The CDR3 here is CASSLMTSGMGTQYF. The DNA of the CDR3 is TGTGCCAGCAGTCTGATGACTAGCGGTATGGGGACCCAGTACTTC.

This clone came up once. DNA for the CDR3: TGTGCCAGCAGCCGATCGACAGGGGACTACACAGATACGCAGTATTTT. Protein sequence: CASSRSTGDYTDTQYF. The chain recombines TRBV6-2 or TRBV6-3 with TRBJ2-3, with D possibly TRBD1 on 8 matching bases. V lost 6 bases, J lost 2 bases, and 18 bases lay in between. The germline V gene encodes CDR1 MNHEY and CDR2 SVGEGT. The CDR3 is 16 residues long.

CDR3 protein: CAKAGEPLESTDTQYF. The DNA of the CDR3 is TGTGCCAAAGCGGGAGAGCCACTAGAATCCACAGATACGCAGTATTTT. The chain couples TRBV19 to TRBJ2-3, with TRBD2 identical over 8 bases. V was clipped by 10 bases and J by 2 bases; unmatched bases: 14. Germline V gene sequence: CDR1 LNHDA, CDR2 SQIVND (reference sequence). The CDR3 length is 16 residues.

The chain uses TRBV27 and TRBJ1-1, with D tentatively TRBD1 (5 bases). Germline assignment: CDR1 MNHEY and CDR2 SMNVEV (reference sequence). Trimming cost V 0 bases and J 5 bases, with 7 bases left between them. The CDR3 spans 13 residues. In DNA form, the CDR3 reads TGTGCCAGCAGTTTATCGACAGCAACTGAAGCTTTCTTT. Its protein is CASSLSTATEAFF.

The chain joins TRBV4-3 to TRBJ2-1, with unresolved D. Trimming left V 0 bases short and J 1 base short, with 10 bases between. The CDR3 sequence is 16 residues long. Germline V gene data show CDR1 as LGHNA and CDR2 as YSLEER. The CDR3 DNA sequence: TGCGCCAGCAGCCAAGAATTTGGGCTTTCCTACAATGAGCAGTTCTTC. This encodes CASSQEFGLSYNEQFF.

This chain connects TRBV5-4 to TRBJ1-1; 9 nucleotides line up with TRBD1. CDR1 and CDR2 from the germline V gene are SGHNT and YYREEE (reference sequence). The V and J ends lost 3 bases and 3 bases, in that order; junction bases with no gene match: 12. This CDR3 has 17 amino acids. CDR3 coding DNA: TGTGCCAGCAGCTCGGGGGAGGGGACAGGGCGCTACACTGAAGCTTTCTTT. Translating it yields CASSSGEGTGRYTEAFF.

In DNA form, the CDR3 reads TGCAGCGTTTCCTCCCCTAGGAGCTCCTACAATGAGCAGTTCTTC. The encoded protein is CSVSSPRSSYNEQFF. The rearrangement uses TRBV29-1 and TRBJ2-1; D call uncertain. V was cut by 5 bases and J by 0 bases, with 14 bases left in between. The CDR3 totals 15 residues. Germline V gene sequence: CDR1 SQVTM, CDR2 ANQGSEA.

On this clone itself: One junction end disagrees with the germline gene, perhaps due to a read error. This chain joins TRBV7-7 and TRBJ2-1, with 11 positions matching TRBD2. CDR3 length: 15 amino acids. CDR1 is SSHAT and CDR2 is FNYEAQ in the germline V gene (reference sequence). CDR3 amino acids: CASSSSIAGGTEQFF. In DNA form, the CDR3 reads TGTGCTAGCAGCTCCTCTATAGCGGGAGGGACTGAGCAGTTCTTC. The whole variable domain, remainder taken from reference TRBV7-7 and TRBJ2-1, is GAGVSQSPRYKVTKRGQDVTLRCDPISSHATLYWYQQALGQGPEFLTYFNYEAQPDKSGLPSDRFSAERPEGSISTLTIQRTEQRDSAMYRCASSSSIAGGTEQFFGPGTRLTVL.

This chain links TRBV2 with TRBJ1-5, with 8 bases that match TRBD1. Unmatched junction bases numbered 10, after V lost 6 bases and J lost 3 bases. From germline, CDR1 is SNHLY and CDR2 FYNNEI. The CDR3 contains 16 residues. DNA for the CDR3: TGTGCCAGCAGCGGGGACAGGATTGGGACCAATCAGCCCCAGCATTTT. Encoded protein: CASSGDRIGTNQPQHF.

In nucleotides, the CDR3 is TGTGCCAGCAGCTTAGGCAGGGGGCGAGATACGCAGTATTTT. The encoded protein is CASSLGRGRDTQYF. This chain connects TRBV7-2 to TRBJ2-3; 8 bases are a match to TRBD1. The CDR3 loop spans 14 amino acids. Germline V CDR1 and CDR2: SGHTA, FQGNSA. The junction had 2 bases not matched to a gene; V was cut back by 1 base and J by 5 bases.

The V gene is TRBV5-1, the J gene TRBJ1-4, with a possible D match to TRBD1 (6 bases). CDR1 SGHRS and CDR2 YFSETQ come from the germline V gene. V lost 2 bases, J lost 8 bases, and 13 bases lay in between. CDR3 length equals 14 residues. The CDR3 spells CASSFTGPKEKLFF. Written as DNA, the CDR3 is TGCGCCAGCAGCTTTACAGGGCCGAAGGAAAAACTGTTTTTT.

This chain uses TRBV4-1 with TRBJ2-3; 14 bases are shared with TRBD2. The germline V gene encodes CDR1 MGHRA and CDR2 YSYEKL. The trim removed 1 base at V and 3 bases at J, leaving 3 bases unmatched. The CDR3 extends over 17 amino acids. Here the CDR3 DNA reads TGCGCCAGCAGCCAAGGGACTAGCGGGAGGAGGACAGATACGCAGTATTTT. It is translated as CASSQGTSGRRTDTQYF.

J is TRBJ1-4 and V is TRBV5-1, with D perhaps matching TRBD1 (5 bases). Trimming pared 0 bases from V and 5 bases from J, leaving 8 bases between. Germline V gives CDR1 SGHRS, CDR2 YFSETQ. CDR3 length equals 14 residues. DNA of the CDR3: TGCGCCAGCAGCTTGGGGCAGGGAAATGAAAAACTGTTTTTT. Protein sequence: CASSLGQGNEKLFF.

The V gene is TRBV5-4, the J gene TRBJ1-2; the match to TRBD1 covers 7 bases. The CDR3 has 14 residues. Germline-derived CDR1 and CDR2 are SGHNT and YYREEE (reference sequence). V lost 4 bases, J lost 2 bases, and 5 bases stayed unmatched. The DNA for the CDR3 is TGTGCCAGCAGCCCACCGGGACAGAACTATGGCTACACCTTC. This sequence encodes CASSPPGQNYGYTF.

The chain combines TRBV5-1 with TRBJ2-1; 8 bases agree with TRBD2. Germline CDR1 SGHRS, CDR2 YFSETQ. This CDR3 region has 16 residues. V lost 2 bases and J lost 6; bases outside the gene matches: 10. The CDR3 DNA reads as TGCGCCAGCAGCTTCGGCCAGGCTAGCGGGTTCAATGAGCAGTTCTTC. Translating gives CASSFGQASGFNEQFF.

The V gene is TRBV28, the J gene TRBJ2-3; the match to TRBD2 covers 9 bases. Trimming cost V 3 bases and J 4 bases; bases outside gene matches: 5. The CDR3 is 15 amino acids. Germline lookup yields CDR1 MDHEN and CDR2 SYDVKM. The CDR3 reads CASSFQREASDTQYF. The CDR3 region has the DNA TGTGCCAGCAGTTTCCAGCGGGAGGCCTCAGATACGCAGTATTTT.

The chain joins TRBV28 to TRBJ1-2, with 11 bases identical to TRBD1. After removal of 7 bases from V and 7 bases from J, the junction contained 11 bases not matched to a gene. The CDR3 spans 15 residues. The germline V gene has CDR1 MDHEN and CDR2 SYDVKM. The DNA for the CDR3 is TGTGCCAGCAAGTTCGCTCGGACAGGGGGCTTTGGCTACACCTTC. Translation: CASKFARTGGFGYTF.

The rearrangement links TRBV30 to TRBJ1-3, with 9 nucleotides matching TRBD1. The V gene end was trimmed by 0 bases and the J gene end by 6 bases; junction bases not matched to a gene: 9. CDR3 length equals 16 residues. Looked up from germline, CDR1 is GTSNPN and CDR2 is SVGIG (reference sequence). The CDR3, as DNA: TGTGCCTGGAGTGTTAAAGGGGGACAGGGTTTAAACACCATATATTTT. Its translation: CAWSVKGGQGLNTIYF.

The rearrangement links TRBV5-6 to TRBJ2-1, with D perhaps TRBD2 (6 bases). Germline values: CDR1 SGHDT, CDR2 YYEEEE. The V end was cut by 4 bases, the J end by 3 bases, with 17 bases between. The CDR3 has 16 residues. CDR3 protein: CASSPGWGGLYNEQFF. The CDR3 DNA reads as TGTGCCAGCAGCCCTGGCTGGGGAGGCCTCTACAATGAGCAGTTCTTC. Together with reference TRBV5-6 and TRBJ2-1, the CDR3 gives the full variable domain: DAGVTQSPTHLIKTRGQQVTLRCSPKSGHDTVSWYQQALGQGPQFIFQYYEEEERQRGNFPDRFSGHQFPNYSSELNVNALLLGDSALYLCASSPGWGGLYNEQFFGPGTRLTVL.

This clone was detected a few times. The chain joins TRBV5-1 to TRBJ1-6; a weak D match, TRBD1 (6 bases). The CDR3 covers 19 residues. Trimming shortened V by 4 bases and J by 0 bases, and 20 bases separated the two germline ends. Germline V gene data show CDR1 as SGHRS and CDR2 as YFSETQ. CDR3 in amino acids: CASSRDLQGYASYNSPLHF. In nucleotides, the CDR3 is TGCGCCAGCAGCCGCGACCTTCAGGGGTATGCCTCCTATAATTCACCCCTCCACTTT.

This chain joins TRBV7-6 and TRBJ2-2; D might be TRBD1 (6 bases). The germline V gene encodes CDR1 SGHVS and CDR2 FNYEAQ. The V end lost 6 bases, the J end lost 2 bases, and 13 bases lay between the germline ends. The CDR3 length is 15 residues. The chain's CDR3 is CASSYGTTNTGELFF. The DNA for the CDR3 is TGTGCCAGCAGTTATGGGACAACTAACACCGGGGAGCTGTTTTTT.